This TCR beta chain is drawn from a study of cytomegalovirus exposure and HLA in healthy donors. Overall study context: T cells numbering about 180 million yielded approximately 120 million unique TCR beta sequences in an earlier analysis. Study-level points and caveats: Later work showed greater clonal expansion in HLA-associated TCR beta chains than in equally common others.

Both 60 Vbeta primers and 13 Jbeta primers went into the PCR. The assay was immunoSEQ multiplex PCR, and TCRdb's table has in-frame clones only and misses some. The sample has roughly 71,000 clones, roughly two thirds seen once. Trimming took 1 base from V and 4 from J; bases not matched to a gene: 9. From germline, CDR1 is LNHDA and CDR2 SQIVND (reference sequence). This CDR3 has 16 residues. With regard to this clone: What it recognizes is unknown.

This TCR was sampled from a man under 40 in good health and CMV-seronegative. The sequenced material came from PBMCs. The chain uses TRBV19 and TRBJ1-2, with 7 nucleotides matching TRBD1. The CDR3: CASSIGATGIGYGYTF. The CDR3 nucleotides read TGTGCCAGTAGTATAGGGGCGACAGGGATTGGCTATGGCTACACCTTC.